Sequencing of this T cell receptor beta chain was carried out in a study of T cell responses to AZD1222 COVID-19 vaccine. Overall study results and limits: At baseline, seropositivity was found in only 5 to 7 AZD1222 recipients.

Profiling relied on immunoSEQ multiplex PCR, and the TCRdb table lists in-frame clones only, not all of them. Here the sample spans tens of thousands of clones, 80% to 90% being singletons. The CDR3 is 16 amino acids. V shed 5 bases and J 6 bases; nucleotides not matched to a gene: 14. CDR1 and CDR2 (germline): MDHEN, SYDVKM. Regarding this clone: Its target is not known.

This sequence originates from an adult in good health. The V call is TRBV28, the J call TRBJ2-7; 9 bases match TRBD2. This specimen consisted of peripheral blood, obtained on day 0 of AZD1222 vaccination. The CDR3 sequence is CASSPHRGAGGSEQYF. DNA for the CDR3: TGTGCCAGCAGTCCCCATCGGGGAGCGGGAGGTTCCGAGCAGTACTTC.